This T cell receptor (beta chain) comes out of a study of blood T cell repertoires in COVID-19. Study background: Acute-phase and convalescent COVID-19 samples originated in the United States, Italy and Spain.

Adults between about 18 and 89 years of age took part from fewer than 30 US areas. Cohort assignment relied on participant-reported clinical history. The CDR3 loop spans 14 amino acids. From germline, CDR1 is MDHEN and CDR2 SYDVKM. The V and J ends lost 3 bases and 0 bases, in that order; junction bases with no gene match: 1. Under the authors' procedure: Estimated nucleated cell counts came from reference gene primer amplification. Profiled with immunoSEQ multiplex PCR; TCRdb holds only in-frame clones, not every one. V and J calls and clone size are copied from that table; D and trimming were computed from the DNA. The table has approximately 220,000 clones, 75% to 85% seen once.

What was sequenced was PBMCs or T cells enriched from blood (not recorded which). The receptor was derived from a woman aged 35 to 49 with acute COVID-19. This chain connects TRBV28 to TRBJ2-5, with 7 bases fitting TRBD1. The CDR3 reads CASSFGTDQETQYF. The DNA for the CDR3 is TGTGCCAGCAGTTTCGGGACAGACCAAGAGACCCAGTACTTC.